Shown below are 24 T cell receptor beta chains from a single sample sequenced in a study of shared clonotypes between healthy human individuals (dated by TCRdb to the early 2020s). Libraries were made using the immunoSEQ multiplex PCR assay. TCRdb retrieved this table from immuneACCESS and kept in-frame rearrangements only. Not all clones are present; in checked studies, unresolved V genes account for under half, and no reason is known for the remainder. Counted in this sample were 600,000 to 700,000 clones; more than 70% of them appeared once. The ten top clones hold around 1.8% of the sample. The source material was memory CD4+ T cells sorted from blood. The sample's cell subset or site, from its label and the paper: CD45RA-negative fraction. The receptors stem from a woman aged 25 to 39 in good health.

Here the CDR3 reads CASREGTSGTDTQYF. CDR3 coding DNA: TGTGCCAGCAGGGAAGGGACTAGCGGCACAGATACGCAGTATTTT. V and J are TRBV28 and TRBJ2-3; 10 bases fit TRBD2. Germline CDR1 reads MDHEN; CDR2 reads SYDVKM. The length of the CDR3 is 15 residues. Trimming at V came to 6 bases and at J to 1 base, leaving 4 bases not matched to a gene.

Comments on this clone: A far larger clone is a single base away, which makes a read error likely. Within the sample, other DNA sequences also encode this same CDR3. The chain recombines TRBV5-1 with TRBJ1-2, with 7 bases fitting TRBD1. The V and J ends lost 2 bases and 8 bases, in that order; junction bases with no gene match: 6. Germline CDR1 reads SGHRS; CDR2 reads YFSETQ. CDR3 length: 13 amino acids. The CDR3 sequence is CASSFGQGEGYTF. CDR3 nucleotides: TGCGCCAGCAGCTTCGGGCAGGGGGAGGGCTACACCTTC.

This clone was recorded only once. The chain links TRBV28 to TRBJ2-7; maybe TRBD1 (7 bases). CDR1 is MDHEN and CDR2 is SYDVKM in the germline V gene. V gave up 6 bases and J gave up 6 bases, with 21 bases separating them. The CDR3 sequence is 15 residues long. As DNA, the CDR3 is TGTGCCAGCAGGAGAATGCAGGGGGGATCGGTCGAGCAGTACTTC. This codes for CASRRMQGGSVEQYF.

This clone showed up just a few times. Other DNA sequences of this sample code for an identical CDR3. CDR3 DNA: TGTGCCAGCAGTCAACGACTAGCGGGAGTGCATGAGCAGTTCTTC. Its protein is CASSQRLAGVHEQFF. The chain recombines TRBV2 with TRBJ2-1; 12 bases line up with TRBD2. This CDR3 comprises 15 residues. From germline, CDR1 is SNHLY and CDR2 FYNNEI. Losses at the gene ends were 5 bases for V and 8 bases for J; bases not matched to a gene: 7.

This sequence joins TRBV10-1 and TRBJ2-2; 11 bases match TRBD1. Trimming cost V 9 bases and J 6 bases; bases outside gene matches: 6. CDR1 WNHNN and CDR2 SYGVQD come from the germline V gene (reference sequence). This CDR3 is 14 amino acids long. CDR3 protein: CASEPGQGAGELFF. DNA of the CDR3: TGCGCCAGTGAACCGGGACAGGGGGCCGGGGAGCTGTTTTTT.

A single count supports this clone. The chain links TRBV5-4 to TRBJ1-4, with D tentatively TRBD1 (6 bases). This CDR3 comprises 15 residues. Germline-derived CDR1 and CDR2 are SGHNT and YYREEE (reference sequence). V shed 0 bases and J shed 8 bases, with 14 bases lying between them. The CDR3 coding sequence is TGTGCCAGCAGCTTGGCCGGGCAGGGGCGGGAAAAACTGTTTTTT. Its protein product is CASSLAGQGREKLFF.

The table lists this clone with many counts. The CDR3 nucleotides read TGCGCCAGCAGCTTGCCGGGAGCGGTCGGGGAGCTGTTTTTT. Translation: CASSLPGAVGELFF. The chain recombines TRBV5-1 with TRBJ2-2; weak D call: TRBD2 (6 bases). The CDR3 loop spans 14 amino acids. Germline CDR1 reads SGHRS; CDR2 reads YFSETQ. Trimming pared 1 base from V and 7 bases from J, leaving 11 bases between.

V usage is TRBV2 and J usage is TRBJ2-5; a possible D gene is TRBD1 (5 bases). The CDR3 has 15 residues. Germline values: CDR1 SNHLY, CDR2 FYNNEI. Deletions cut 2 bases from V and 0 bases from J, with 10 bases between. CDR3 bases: TGTGCCAGCAGTGAAATGACAGCGTACCAAGAGACCCAGTACTTC. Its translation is CASSEMTAYQETQYF.

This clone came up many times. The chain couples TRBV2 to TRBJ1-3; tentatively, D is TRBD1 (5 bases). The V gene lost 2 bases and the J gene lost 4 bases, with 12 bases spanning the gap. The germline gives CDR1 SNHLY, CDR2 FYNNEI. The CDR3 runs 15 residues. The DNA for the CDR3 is TGTGCCAGCAGTGAACAGGGATGGACAGGAAACACCATATATTTT. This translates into CASSEQGWTGNTIYF.

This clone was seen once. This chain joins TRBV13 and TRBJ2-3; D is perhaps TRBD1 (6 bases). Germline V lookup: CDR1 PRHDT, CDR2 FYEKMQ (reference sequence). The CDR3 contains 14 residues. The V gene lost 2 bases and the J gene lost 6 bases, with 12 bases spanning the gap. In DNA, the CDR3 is TGTGCCAGCAGCTTACGCCAGGGGAGCGATACGCAGTATTTT. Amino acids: CASSLRQGSDTQYF.

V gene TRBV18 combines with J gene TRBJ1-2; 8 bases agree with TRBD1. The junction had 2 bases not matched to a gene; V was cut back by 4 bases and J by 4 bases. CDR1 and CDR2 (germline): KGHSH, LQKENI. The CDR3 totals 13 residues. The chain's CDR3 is CASSRTGTYGYTF. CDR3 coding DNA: TGTGCCAGCTCACGGACAGGGACCTATGGCTACACCTTC.

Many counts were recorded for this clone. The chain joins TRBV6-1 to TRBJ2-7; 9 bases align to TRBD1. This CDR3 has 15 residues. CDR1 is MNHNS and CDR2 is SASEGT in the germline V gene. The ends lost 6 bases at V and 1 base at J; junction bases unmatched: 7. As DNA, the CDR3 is TGTGCCAGCAGAGGGGGACAGGGTAAATCCTACGAGCAGTACTTC. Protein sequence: CASRGGQGKSYEQYF.

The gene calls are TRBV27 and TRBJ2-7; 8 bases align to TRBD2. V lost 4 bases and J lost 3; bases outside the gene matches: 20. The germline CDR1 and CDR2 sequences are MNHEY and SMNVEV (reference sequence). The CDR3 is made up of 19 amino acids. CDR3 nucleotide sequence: TGTGCCAGCAGTTCCCCCCTGCGGCGAGGCACTAGCGGATTCTACGAGCAGTACTTC. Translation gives CASSSPLRRGTSGFYEQYF.

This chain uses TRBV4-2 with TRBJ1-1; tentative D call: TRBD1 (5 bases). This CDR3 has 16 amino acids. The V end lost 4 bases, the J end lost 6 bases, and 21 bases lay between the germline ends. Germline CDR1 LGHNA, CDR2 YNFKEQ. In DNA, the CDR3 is TGTGCCAGCAGCCTCAAGATCTCTGAGGGGCTCGCTGAAGCTTTCTTT. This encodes CASSLKISEGLAEAFF.

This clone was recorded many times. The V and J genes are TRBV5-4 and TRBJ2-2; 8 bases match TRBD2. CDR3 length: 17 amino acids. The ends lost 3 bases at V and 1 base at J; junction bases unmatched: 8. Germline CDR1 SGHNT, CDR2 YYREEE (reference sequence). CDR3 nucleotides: TGTGCCAGCAGCTCGGGGGGGCTAGCGCAGAACACCGGGGAGCTGTTTTTT. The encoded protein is CASSSGGLAQNTGELFF.

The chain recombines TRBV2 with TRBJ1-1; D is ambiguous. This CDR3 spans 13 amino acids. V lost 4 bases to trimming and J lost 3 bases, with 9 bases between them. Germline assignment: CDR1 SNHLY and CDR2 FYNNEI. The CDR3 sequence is CASSGRTYTEAFF. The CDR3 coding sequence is TGTGCCAGCAGTGGCAGGACGTACACTGAAGCTTTCTTT.

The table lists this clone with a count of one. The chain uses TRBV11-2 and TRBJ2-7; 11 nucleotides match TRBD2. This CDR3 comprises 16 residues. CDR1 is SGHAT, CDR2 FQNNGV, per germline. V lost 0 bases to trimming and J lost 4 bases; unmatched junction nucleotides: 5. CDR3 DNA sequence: TGTGCCAGCAGCTTAGAAGGAACTAGCGGGAGTTACGAGCAGTACTTC. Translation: CASSLEGTSGSYEQYF.

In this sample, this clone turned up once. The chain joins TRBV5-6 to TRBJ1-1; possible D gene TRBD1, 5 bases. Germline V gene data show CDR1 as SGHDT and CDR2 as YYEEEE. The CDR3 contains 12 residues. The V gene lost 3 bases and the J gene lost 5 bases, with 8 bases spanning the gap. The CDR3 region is CASSSRGTEAFF. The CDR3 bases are TGTGCCAGCAGCTCGCGGGGGACTGAAGCTTTCTTT.

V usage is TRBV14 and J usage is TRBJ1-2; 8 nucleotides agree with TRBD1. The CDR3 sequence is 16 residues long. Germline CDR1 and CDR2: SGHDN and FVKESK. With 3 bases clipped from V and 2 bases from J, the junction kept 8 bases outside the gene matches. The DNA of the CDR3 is TGTGCCAGCAGCCAGAGGTTGGCAGGGGGCAACTATGGCTACACCTTC. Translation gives CASSQRLAGGNYGYTF.

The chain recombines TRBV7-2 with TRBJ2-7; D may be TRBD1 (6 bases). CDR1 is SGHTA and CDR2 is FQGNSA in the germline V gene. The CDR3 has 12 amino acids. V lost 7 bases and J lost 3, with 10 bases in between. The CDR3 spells CASTDRSYEQYF. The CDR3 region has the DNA TGTGCCAGCACCGACAGGAGCTACGAGCAGTACTTC.

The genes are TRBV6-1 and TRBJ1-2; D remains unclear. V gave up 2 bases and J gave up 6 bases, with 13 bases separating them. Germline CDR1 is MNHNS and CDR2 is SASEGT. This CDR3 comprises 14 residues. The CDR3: CASSERSGEDGYTF. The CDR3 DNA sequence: TGTGCCAGCAGTGAACGTTCGGGAGAGGATGGCTACACCTTC.

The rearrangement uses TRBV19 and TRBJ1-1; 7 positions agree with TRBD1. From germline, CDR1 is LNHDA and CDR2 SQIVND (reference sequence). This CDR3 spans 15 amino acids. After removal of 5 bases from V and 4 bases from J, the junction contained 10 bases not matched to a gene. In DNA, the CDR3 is TGTGCCAGTAGTCCCCAGACAGGGATCGGCACTGAAGCTTTCTTT. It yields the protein CASSPQTGIGTEAFF.

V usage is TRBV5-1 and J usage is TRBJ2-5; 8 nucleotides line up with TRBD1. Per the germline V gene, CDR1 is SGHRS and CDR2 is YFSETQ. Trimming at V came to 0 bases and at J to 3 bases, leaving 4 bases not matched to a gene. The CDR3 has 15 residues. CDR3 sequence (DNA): TGCGCCAGCAGCTTGGTCAGGGGGCTGAAAGAGACCCAGTACTTC. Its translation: CASSLVRGLKETQYF.

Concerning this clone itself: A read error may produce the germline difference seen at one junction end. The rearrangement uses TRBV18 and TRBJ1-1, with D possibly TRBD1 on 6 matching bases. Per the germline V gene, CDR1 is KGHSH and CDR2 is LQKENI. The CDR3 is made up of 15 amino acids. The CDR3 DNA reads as TGTGCCGGCTCACCCAAACAGGGAGGGGACACTGAAGCTTTCTTT. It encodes CAGSPKQGGDTEAFF.